Listed below are T cell receptor beta chains from one sample, sequenced in a study of CD4 T cells in relation to SARS-CoV-2 and coronaviruses. Clones were read by immunoSEQ multiplex PCR, and TCRdb kept only the in-frame ones, dropping some. The data show more than 55,000 clones, with approximately 90% seen just once and roughly 1.5% held by the top ten. The specimen sequenced was memory CD4+ T cells from PBMCs. The receptors here all came from a human donor in good health. Both conserved end residues are trimmed from each CDR3.

J	length	V	CDR3
TRBJ2-1	13	TRBV19	ASSISRVLSNEQF
TRBJ2-2	13	TRBV7-9	ASSLSLANTGELF
TRBJ2-5	9	TRBV5-1	ASSMGETQY
TRBJ2-5	13	TRBV2	ASSEWSGRPETQY
TRBJ2-2	12	TRBV19	ASSIDLNTGELF
TRBJ2-7	12	TRBV11-2	ASSVSTGGYEQY
TRBJ2-1	13	TRBV11-2	ASSLGSKQAGEQF
TRBJ2-1	15	TRBV15	ATSRDKSTGNYNEQF
TRBJ1-5	13	TRBV6-2/TRBV6-3	ASSGLGGGNQPQH
TRBJ1-5	14	TRBV6-4	ASSDEKRQGNQPQH
TRBJ2-2	13	TRBV27	ATLDVGINTGELF
TRBJ2-1	13	TRBV3-1/TRBV3-2	ASSLGSKVVNEQF
TRBJ2-3	11	TRBV11-2	ASSPRNGDTQY
TRBJ2-1	12	TRBV10-1	ASSVVAYSNEQF
TRBJ2-3	13	TRBV30	AWTSGGGGADTQY
TRBJ2-7	12	TRBV18	ASSQGTPSYEQY
TRBJ2-7	10	TRBV5-6	ASSLFEREQY
TRBJ2-3	11	TRBV7-2	ASSRQGSDTQY
TRBJ2-7	12	TRBV27	ASATRGGSYEQY
TRBJ2-3	17	TRBV3-1/TRBV3-2	ASSRRGTSGGLNTDTQY
TRBJ2-7	12	TRBV5-6	ASSPRDRSYEQY
TRBJ2-1	12	TRBV6-5	ASKASGIVSEQF
TRBJ1-2	13	TRBV5-6	ASSLGTLRHYGYT
TRBJ2-5	18	TRBV6-2/TRBV6-3	ASSYWSRLAGGTSQETQY
TRBJ2-7	14	TRBV11-2	ASSLAPGLAGGEQY
TRBJ1-1	13	TRBV19	ASSKGQGRDTEAF
TRBJ1-5	12	TRBV28	ASSAPYSNQPQH
TRBJ1-2	13	TRBV5-6	ASSMTGQANYGYT
TRBJ1-4	13	TRBV19	ASSMRQGFGEKLF
TRBJ2-3	13	TRBV7-3	ASSSRIRGVDTQY
TRBJ2-1	11	TRBV5-1	ASSLGTDQEQF
TRBJ1-6	11	TRBV11-2	ASSVDRGSPLH
TRBJ2-5	15	TRBV11-2	ASSLMVGGGYQETQY
TRBJ2-2	12	TRBV19	ASRRDTNTGELF
TRBJ1-6	13	TRBV18	ASSPGSVRNSPLH
TRBJ2-1	12	TRBV24-1	ATSVASSYNEQF
TRBJ1-3	14	TRBV7-8	ASSRQTRGSGNTIY
TRBJ2-7	14	TRBV28	ASSFIGGGRTYEQY
TRBJ2-7	12	TRBV3-1/TRBV3-2	ASSLGRDTQEQY
TRBJ2-5	13	TRBV7-8	ASSLRLAGVETQY
TRBJ1-2	10	TRBV28	ASGTSGYGYT
TRBJ1-1	12	TRBV19	ASSKAPENTEAF
TRBJ2-1	12	TRBV2	ASRRTSGGGEQF
TRBJ2-7	11	TRBV10-1	ATTSSGSYEQY
TRBJ2-3	14	TRBV19	ASSTTSGTLTDTQY
TRBJ1-1	12	TRBV10-3	AIRTGTPNTEAF
TRBJ1-1	11	TRBV5-1	ASSFEGNTEAF
TRBJ2-1	13	TRBV9	ASSASSSSYNEQF
TRBJ2-3	13	TRBV24-1	ATSVGRTSTDTQY
TRBJ2-2	11	TRBV30	AWSVGNTGELF
TRBJ1-6	15	TRBV30	AWSTHSSGSYNSPLH
TRBJ2-3	11	TRBV6-4	ASSLQGRDTQY
TRBJ1-4	12	TRBV2	ASIRDNPNEKLF
TRBJ2-7	10	TRBV12-3/TRBV12-4	ASSRQRYEQY
TRBJ2-2	16	TRBV30	AWSVRAGARPNTGELF
TRBJ1-4	12	TRBV30	AWSRETPGSYLF
TRBJ2-7	12	TRBV5-1	ASSGGTSPQEQY
TRBJ2-4	14	TRBV21-1	ASSGPSGTAKNIQY